The 10 T cell receptor beta chains given below trace back to one sample, sequenced in a study of blood T cell repertoires in COVID-19. Libraries were prepared by immunoSEQ multiplex PCR; TCRdb keeps only in-frame clonotypes and omits some of them. The sample includes roughly 250,000 clones, about 80% seen only once; the top ten take around 16%. Sequenced material: peripheral blood. These TCRs come from a person aged 65-85 years with COVID-19, enrolled during active disease.

This sequence joins TRBV9 and TRBJ2-3; 8 positions match TRBD2. After removal of 3 bases from V and 0 bases from J, the junction contained 6 bases not matched to a gene. Germline CDR1 reads SGDLS; CDR2 reads YYNGEE. The CDR3 runs 16 residues. In DNA form, the CDR3 reads TGTGCCAGCAGCGCCCCCGGCGGGGGGAGCACAGATACGCAGTATTTT. Residues: CASSAPGGGSTDTQYF.

The chain couples TRBV7-8 to TRBJ2-5, with 11 bases identical to TRBD2. The CDR3 has 15 residues. The ends lost 7 bases at V and 2 bases at J; junction bases unmatched: 6. Germline values: CDR1 SGHVS, CDR2 FQNEAQ. This CDR3 is CASTTPSGGQETQYF. In DNA form, the CDR3 reads TGTGCCAGCACCACTCCTAGCGGGGGGCAAGAGACCCAGTACTTC.

This sequence joins TRBV4-3 and TRBJ2-7; D is undetermined. This CDR3 contains 15 residues. Germline lookup yields CDR1 LGHNA and CDR2 YSLEER. V lost 0 bases and J 2 bases, leaving 11 bases between the germline ends. CDR3 coding DNA: TGCGCCAGCAGCCAAGATAACGTGAGGACCTACGAGCAGTACTTC. Amino acids: CASSQDNVRTYEQYF.

This rearrangement joins TRBV28 to TRBJ2-5; 12 bases are shared with TRBD2. V trimming: 10 bases; J trimming: 5 bases; junction bases outside the gene matches: 23. Germline loops: CDR1 MDHEN, CDR2 SYDVKM. The CDR3 covers 19 residues. The CDR3 DNA sequence: TGTGCCACTAAGGGGCGTAGGACTAGCGGGACCAGGAGGCGTGAGACCCAGTACTTC. It codes for CATKGRRTSGTRRRETQYF.

The chain employs TRBV7-2 and TRBJ1-4; maybe TRBD1 (6 bases). Trimming pared 3 bases from V and 7 bases from J, leaving 12 bases between. The CDR3 extends over 14 amino acids. The germline V gene has CDR1 SGHTA and CDR2 FQGNSA. The CDR3 loop is CASSLQRTAEKLFF. The CDR3 bases are TGTGCCAGCAGCTTGCAGCGGACAGCTGAAAAACTGTTTTTT.

The chain uses TRBV27 and TRBJ2-3; 10 bases map to TRBD2. Germline CDR1 and CDR2: MNHEY and SMNVEV (reference sequence). V shed 3 bases, J shed 6 bases, and the junction held 6 bases outside the gene matches. The CDR3 spans 15 residues. The CDR3 DNA is TGTGCCAGCAGTTTTGGAGCGGGAGGGATTGATACGCAGTATTTT. Translation gives CASSFGAGGIDTQYF.

The V call is TRBV14, the J call TRBJ2-1; TRBD1 might be the D (6 bases). Germline CDR1 is SGHDN and CDR2 is FVKESK. This CDR3 is 15 amino acids long. Between the trimmed V and J ends, which lost 2 bases and 8 bases, there was a span of 16 bases. The CDR3 DNA reads TGTGCCAGCAGCCAATTCAGGGGTGTTGGCGATGAGCAGTTCTTC. Translated: CASSQFRGVGDEQFF. Full variable domain (missing parts from reference TRBV14 and TRBJ2-1): EAGVTQFPSHSVIEKGQTVTLRCDPISGHDNLYWYRRVMGKEIKFLLHFVKESKQDESGMPNNRFLAERTGGTYSTLKVQPAELEDSGVYFCASSQFRGVGDEQFFGPGTRLTVL.

The chain employs TRBV11-2 and TRBJ2-5, with TRBD1 matching 8 bases. In germline, CDR1 is SGHAT, CDR2 FQNNGV. The V and J ends lost 4 bases and 5 bases, in that order; junction bases with no gene match: 12. This CDR3 is built from 16 residues. The CDR3 protein is CASSSSGRGQGETQYF. The DNA of the CDR3 is TGTGCCAGCAGCTCCTCAGGCAGGGGGCAGGGGGAGACCCAGTACTTC.

The V gene is TRBV19, the J gene TRBJ1-1, with D tentatively TRBD1 (5 bases). This CDR3 has 15 amino acids. Per the germline V gene, CDR1 is LNHDA and CDR2 is SQIVND (reference sequence). The ends were cut back, 3 bases at V and 2 bases at J, with 13 bases in the middle. The CDR3 sequence is CASSIRQQQNTEAFF. The CDR3 DNA follows: TGTGCCAGTAGTATCAGACAGCAACAAAACACTGAAGCTTTCTTT. The full variable domain, rest sourced from reference TRBV19 and TRBJ1-1, is DGGITQSPKYLFRKEGQNVTLSCEQNLNHDAMYWYRQDPGQGLRLIYYSQIVNDFQKGDIAEGYSVSREKKESFPLTVTSAQKNPTAFYLCASSIRQQQNTEAFFGQGTRLTVV.

V gene TRBV2 combines with J gene TRBJ1-5; D gene unclear. The ends were cut back, 7 bases at V and 2 bases at J, with 12 bases in the middle. The CDR3 sequence is 14 residues long. CDR1 and CDR2 (germline): SNHLY, FYNNEI. CDR3: CASTGEGRNQPQHF. CDR3 nucleotide sequence: TGTGCCAGCACAGGCGAGGGTCGCAATCAGCCCCAGCATTTT.